These 21 T cell receptor beta chains originate from one sample sequenced in a study of cytomegalovirus exposure and HLA in healthy donors. The PCR was carried out with 60 Vbeta primers and 13 Jbeta primers. Sequencing used immunoSEQ multiplex PCR; TCRdb keeps in-frame clones, though not all of them. The sample contains roughly 200,000 clones, 77% of which appear only once. The sample comprised PBMCs. The receptors were sampled from a woman aged 55 to 70 in good health and CMV-seropositive.

J is TRBJ1-2 and V is TRBV10-3; tentative D call: TRBD1 (6 bases). CDR3 length: 13 residues. With 5 bases removed from V and 0 bases from J, the gap between germline ends came to 7 bases. In germline, CDR1 is ENHRY, CDR2 SYGVKD. In DNA form, the CDR3 reads TGTGCCATCAGTCAGGGGACTAACTATGGCTACACCTTC. It codes for CAISQGTNYGYTF.

J is TRBJ1-2 and V is TRBV14; D uncertain. V was trimmed by 0 bases and J by 8 bases, leaving 7 bases between them. The germline V gene has CDR1 SGHDN and CDR2 FVKESK. CDR3 size: 12 residues. CDR3 residues: CASSQDRRGYTF. CDR3 DNA: TGTGCCAGCAGCCAAGACAGAAGAGGCTACACCTTC. Together with reference TRBV14 and TRBJ1-2, the CDR3 gives the full variable domain: EAGVTQFPSHSVIEKGQTVTLRCDPISGHDNLYWYRRVMGKEIKFLLHFVKESKQDESGMPNNRFLAERTGGTYSTLKVQPAELEDSGVYFCASSQDRRGYTFGSGTRLTVV.

V and J are TRBV7-2 and TRBJ2-1, with D perhaps TRBD1 (6 bases). CDR1 and CDR2 from the germline V gene are SGHTA and FQGNSA. The ends were cut back, 1 base at V and 5 bases at J, with 21 bases in the middle. The CDR3 has 18 residues. CDR3 residues: CASSLGYRAHYGHNEQFF. The CDR3 bases are TGTGCCAGCAGCTTAGGGTACAGGGCCCACTATGGGCACAATGAGCAGTTCTTC.

This clone was observed once. The V and J genes are TRBV30 and TRBJ1-6; D is ambiguous. The CDR3 runs 15 residues. Germline V gene lookup returns CDR1 GTSNPN and CDR2 SVGIG (reference sequence). The V end lost 3 bases, the J end lost 6 bases, and 15 bases lay between the germline ends. The chain's CDR3 is CAWRGRPRANSPLHF. In nucleotides, the CDR3 is TGTGCCTGGAGGGGGAGACCGAGGGCTAATTCACCCCTCCACTTT.

The chain couples TRBV18 to TRBJ1-5; D might be TRBD1 (6 bases). Germline lookup yields CDR1 KGHSH and CDR2 LQKENI. The CDR3 spans 15 residues. The V gene lost 3 bases and the J gene lost 6 bases, with 15 bases spanning the gap. The chain's CDR3 is CASSPATGSSQPQHF. CDR3 nucleotides: TGTGCCAGCTCACCGGCAACAGGGTCTAGTCAGCCCCAGCATTTT.

This rearrangement joins TRBV9 to TRBJ1-1, with 7 bases identical to TRBD1. The CDR3 is 15 amino acids. V shed 3 bases, J shed 9 bases, and the junction held 14 bases outside the gene matches. CDR1 SGDLS and CDR2 YYNGEE come from the germline V gene. DNA of the CDR3: TGTGCCAGCAGCGGCCCAGGGGGTCGGGGTTCGCAAGCTTTCTTT. Protein: CASSGPGGRGSQAFF.

The V call is TRBV11-2, the J call TRBJ1-2; TRBD1 might be the D (5 bases). With 5 bases removed from V and 4 bases from J, the gap between germline ends came to 20 bases. Germline V gene data show CDR1 as SGHAT and CDR2 as FQNNGV. The CDR3 sequence is 16 residues long. The CDR3 reads CASSPLIGPGGYGYTF. For the CDR3, the DNA is TGTGCCAGCAGCCCCCTTATCGGGCCGGGGGGCTATGGCTACACCTTC.

The V gene is TRBV25-1, the J gene TRBJ2-7, with 7 bases fitting TRBD1. Losses at the gene ends were 5 bases for V and 0 bases for J; bases not matched to a gene: 4. Germline assignment: CDR1 MGHDK and CDR2 SYGVNS. This CDR3 contains 14 residues. The CDR3 protein is CASSPDRSSYEQYF. In nucleotides, the CDR3 is TGTGCCAGCAGTCCGGACAGGAGCTCCTACGAGCAGTACTTC.

This clone was seen more than once but under ten times. The J gene is TRBJ1-5, the V gene TRBV10-3; TRBD1 is a possible D gene (5 bases). The CDR3 consists of 15 residues. Trimming stripped 0 bases from V and 0 bases from J, with 6 bases between. From germline, CDR1 is ENHRY and CDR2 SYGVKD. DNA for the CDR3: TGTGCCATCAGTGAGTCAACAGGTAGCAATCAGCCCCAGCATTTT. This encodes CAISESTGSNQPQHF.

The CDR3 nucleotides read TGTGCCAGCAGCACCGGACAGGGGAAGAGTGAGCAGTTCTTC. It specifies CASSTGQGKSEQFF. The rearrangement joins TRBV5-4 to TRBJ2-1, with 9 bases fitting TRBD1. V shed 4 bases and J 9 bases; nucleotides not matched to a gene: 8. Germline loops: CDR1 SGHNT, CDR2 YYREEE (reference sequence). CDR3 length: 14 residues.

The genes are TRBV14 and TRBJ2-1, with TRBD1 identical over 9 bases. Per germline, CDR1 SGHDN and CDR2 FVKESK. V was pared by 5 bases and J by 8 bases, with 13 bases of the junction left unmatched. The CDR3 runs 16 residues. The CDR3 reads CASSEGGTGTLDEQFF. The CDR3, as DNA: TGTGCCAGCAGCGAAGGGGGGACAGGGACCTTGGATGAGCAGTTCTTC.

The genes are TRBV28 and TRBJ1-2, with D possibly TRBD1 on 5 matching bases. The germline V gene has CDR1 MDHEN and CDR2 SYDVKM. The ends were cut back, 1 base at V and 3 bases at J, with 12 bases in the middle. There are 15 residues in the CDR3. The CDR3 is CASSLFGGEDYGYTF. In DNA, the CDR3 is TGTGCCAGCAGTTTATTCGGAGGGGAGGACTATGGCTACACCTTC.

Note on this clone: The germline gene is not matched at one end of the junction; a read error may be the cause. V is TRBV30 and J is TRBJ2-1, with 16 bases matching TRBD2. The CDR3 consists of 18 residues. CDR1 is GTSNPN and CDR2 is SVGIG in the germline V gene (reference sequence). The CDR3, as DNA: TGTGCCTGGATTGGGACTAGCGGGGGGGCCGGGTCCTATAATGAGCAGTTCTTC. Protein sequence: CAWIGTSGGAGSYNEQFF.

This rearrangement joins TRBV5-1 to TRBJ1-2; 9 positions agree with TRBD1. V shed 1 base, J shed 5 bases, and the junction held 9 bases outside the gene matches. This CDR3 region has 16 residues. Germline V gives CDR1 SGHRS, CDR2 YFSETQ. The CDR3 loop reads CASSLLGQGASYGYTF. CDR3 DNA sequence: TGCGCCAGCAGCTTGTTGGGACAGGGTGCTTCGTATGGCTACACCTTC.

Written as DNA, the CDR3 is TGTGCCAGCAGCTTCAGGCCCGAAGAGACCCAGTACTTC. Residues: CASSFRPEETQYF. This sequence joins TRBV11-2 and TRBJ2-5; D gene uncertain. Germline V lookup: CDR1 SGHAT, CDR2 FQNNGV. The CDR3 totals 13 residues. V lost 3 bases and J 3 bases, leaving 8 bases between the germline ends.

This chain links TRBV7-3 with TRBJ2-5; D is possibly TRBD1 (6 bases). Germline lookup yields CDR1 SGHTA and CDR2 FQGTGA. CDR3 length equals 15 residues. Trimming shortened V by 0 bases and J by 4 bases, and 12 bases separated the two germline ends. CDR3 DNA sequence: TGTGCCAGCAGCTTAACAGGGGGAAGGTTAGAGACCCAGTACTTC. Translation gives CASSLTGGRLETQYF.

The chain carries TRBV27 and TRBJ2-1, with 7 bases matching TRBD1. V lost 10 bases, J lost 6 bases, and 12 bases stayed unmatched. The CDR3 covers 14 residues. The germline V gene has CDR1 MNHEY and CDR2 SMNVEV (reference sequence). CDR3 sequence (DNA): TGTGCCACTGGCCGGGACAGCAACCTCAATGAGCAGTTCTTC. This sequence encodes CATGRDSNLNEQFF.

This rearrangement joins TRBV7-6 to TRBJ1-5, with D possibly TRBD1 on 5 matching bases. Germline assignment: CDR1 SGHVS and CDR2 FNYEAQ. CDR3 length: 16 residues. V was trimmed by 1 base and J by 7 bases, leaving 17 bases between them. The CDR3 loop is CASSLEPRVNGQPQHF. CDR3 bases: TGTGCCAGCAGCTTAGAGCCCAGGGTGAACGGGCAGCCCCAGCATTTT.

V gene TRBV30 combines with J gene TRBJ1-2, with D unresolved. This CDR3 has 11 amino acids. Germline V lookup: CDR1 GTSNPN, CDR2 SVGIG (reference sequence). V lost 0 bases to trimming and J lost 7 bases, with 6 bases between them. The CDR3 loop is CAWSVEGGYTF. The CDR3 DNA sequence: TGTGCCTGGAGTGTAGAGGGTGGCTACACCTTC.

This chain joins TRBV11-3 and TRBJ2-3; TRBD1 matches at 7 bases. The CDR3 length is 13 residues. Germline-derived CDR1 and CDR2 are SGHNT and YENEEA. V was clipped by 6 bases and J by 5 bases; unmatched bases: 5. In DNA, the CDR3 is TGTGCCAGCAGTTTTACAGGGGTAGATACGCAGTATTTT. Its protein product is CASSFTGVDTQYF.

The chain joins TRBV19 to TRBJ1-6, with no clear D. The CDR3 spans 16 residues. Trimming shortened V by 0 bases and J by 6 bases, and 12 bases separated the two germline ends. Germline V gives CDR1 LNHDA, CDR2 SQIVND (reference sequence). The CDR3: CASSIDYRRGNSPLHF. The CDR3 coding sequence is TGTGCCAGTAGTATAGATTACCGGCGGGGTAATTCACCCCTCCACTTT.